The subject of this entry is one T cell receptor beta chain. Patients of the Seattle cohort, enrolled during active infection, were followed longitudinally. Clones were read by immunoSEQ multiplex PCR, and TCRdb kept only the in-frame ones, dropping some. Counted here are fewer than 350,000 clones, over 75% occurring once; the ten biggest clones make up under 7%. Germline CDR1 LNHDA, CDR2 SQIVND (reference sequence). The J segment lost 4 bases and the V segment lost 6 bases, leaving 9 bases of the junction unmatched. The CDR3 is made up of 14 amino acids. The sample originates from a study of blood T cell repertoires in COVID-19.

Sequencing was performed on peripheral blood. This chain joins TRBV19 and TRBJ2-7; 7 positions agree with TRBD1. This sequence was found in a woman in her 30s with COVID-19, enrolled during active disease. The CDR3 spells CASSFDIQGYEQYF. CDR3 nucleotide sequence: TGTGCCAGTAGCTTCGATATACAGGGGTACGAGCAGTACTTC.